Listed here are 19 T cell receptor beta chains from one sample, sequenced in a study of response to subunit inactivated influenza vaccine. TCRdb recomputed calls from the RT-PCR reads with MiXCR, one row per CDR3 protein. The data hold roughly 670,000 distinct CDR3 sequences, with 11% to 15% observed a single time. This material consisted of PBMCs from blood, taken 14 to 15 days before vaccination. The receptors shown here come from a man over 45 who received an inactivated influenza vaccine.

The chain employs TRBV5-6 and TRBJ1-5, with TRBD1 matching over 11 bases. This CDR3 has 15 residues. With V trimmed by 4 bases and J by 7 bases, 7 bases remained unmatched. Germline values: CDR1 SGHDT, CDR2 YYEEEE. The CDR3 sequence is CASSLLRTGGQPQHF. The CDR3, as DNA: TGTGCCAGCAGCCTACTGCGGACAGGGGGCCAGCCCCAGCATTTT.

This clonotype was seen repeatedly, ten times or more. The rearrangement uses TRBV12-3 or TRBV12-4 and TRBJ2-5, with 10 nucleotides matching TRBD1. Trimming took 7 bases from V and 5 from J; bases not matched to a gene: 13. This CDR3 is 16 amino acids long. The CDR3 DNA reads TGTGCCAGCACCCCTTCTTGGGGACAGGGGACGGAGACCCAGTACTTC. This encodes CASTPSWGQGTETQYF.

This clonotype appeared a few times. The V call is TRBV3-1, the J call TRBJ2-1; perhaps TRBD2 as D (5 bases). The germline CDR1 and CDR2 sequences are LGHDT and YNNKEL (reference sequence). Trimming removed 4 bases at V and 12 bases at J, with 13 bases between. The CDR3 is 12 amino acids. The DNA for the CDR3 is TGTGCCAGCAGCCCGAAAAGGAGGAGGCAGTTCTTC. Its translation: CASSPKRRRQFF.

This clonotype was counted a few times. The chain recombines TRBV6-2 or TRBV6-3 with TRBJ2-7; D gene ambiguous. Deletions cut 6 bases from V and 3 bases from J, with 12 bases between. Germline V CDR1 and CDR2: MNHEY, SVGEGT. The CDR3 extends over 13 amino acids. The CDR3 region has the DNA TGTGCCAGCAGGGCCGGCGCCAACTACGAGCAGTACTTC. As protein: CASRAGANYEQYF.

In its sample, this clonotype was seen a few times. The genes are TRBV6-1 and TRBJ2-1; TRBD2 agrees at 11 bases. CDR1 MNHNS and CDR2 SASEGT come from the germline V gene. The CDR3 sequence is 17 residues long. Losses at the gene ends were 5 bases for V and 5 bases for J; bases not matched to a gene: 11. The DNA for the CDR3 is TGTGCCAGCAGTCGCTTCCGTAGCGGGAGGGCCCACAATGAGCAGTTCTTC. Amino acid sequence: CASSRFRSGRAHNEQFF.

The V call is TRBV25-1, the J call TRBJ1-2; D is undetermined. V lost 2 bases and J 3 bases, leaving 7 bases between the germline ends. The germline V gene encodes CDR1 MGHDK and CDR2 SYGVNS. This CDR3 spans 13 amino acids. The CDR3 DNA sequence: TGTGCCAGCAGTGAAGGCGGGTACTATGGCTACACCTTC. Its translation: CASSEGGYYGYTF.

In this sample, this clonotype turned up many times. V is TRBV7-9 and J is TRBJ2-1; 10 bases map to TRBD1. This CDR3 contains 15 residues. Trimming removed 2 bases from V and 4 bases from J; junction bases left unmatched: 2. Germline CDR1 reads SEHNR; CDR2 reads FQNEAQ (reference sequence). CDR3 sequence reads: CASSLRDRGYNEQFF. The CDR3 DNA sequence: TGTGCCAGCAGCTTACGGGACAGGGGATACAATGAGCAGTTCTTC.

V gene TRBV5-1 combines with J gene TRBJ2-7, with 8 nucleotides matching TRBD1. CDR3 length equals 12 residues. CDR1 and CDR2 from the germline V gene are SGHRS and YFSETQ. V lost 7 bases and J lost 5; bases outside the gene matches: 5. DNA of the CDR3: TGCGCCAGCGGACAGGGCGGGAACGAGCAGTACTTC. Its protein is CASGQGGNEQYF.

This clonotype was seen a handful of times. CDR3 nucleotides: TGTGCCAGCAGCACTAGGGGGGCGTCCGAGCAGTACTTC. Its translation is CASSTRGASEQYF. The J gene is TRBJ2-7, the V gene TRBV7-9, with D tentatively TRBD1 or TRBD2 (6 bases each). The CDR3 contains 13 residues. V was pared by 5 bases and J by 6 bases, with 14 bases between. Germline CDR1 and CDR2: SEHNR and FQNEAQ (reference sequence). The full variable domain, with the rest looked up from reference TRBV7-9 and TRBJ2-7, is DTGVSQNPRHKITKRGQNVTFRCDPISEHNRLYWYRQTLGQGPEFLTYFQNEAQLEKSRLLSDRFSAERPKGSFSTLEIQRTEQGDSAMYLCASSTRGASEQYFGPGTRLTVT.

V is TRBV7-8 and J is TRBJ2-7, with TRBD2 matching over 10 bases. The trim removed 4 bases at V and 2 bases at J, leaving 8 bases unmatched. Per germline, CDR1 SGHVS and CDR2 FQNEAQ. This CDR3 region has 16 residues. CDR3 protein: CASSSRTSGAPYEQYF. The DNA of the CDR3 is TGTGCCAGCAGCTCGCGGACTAGCGGAGCCCCCTACGAGCAGTACTTC.

This clonotype was found a few times. The chain links TRBV29-1 to TRBJ1-1, with D hard to call. Trimming took off 4 bases at V and 4 bases at J, with 13 bases between the two ends. Germline-derived CDR1 and CDR2 are SQVTM and ANQGSEA. This CDR3 contains 13 residues. The CDR3 region is CSVVGLGITEAFF. The CDR3 DNA follows: TGCAGCGTTGTCGGCCTCGGTATCACTGAAGCTTTCTTT.

This clonotype was recorded a few times. The CDR3 here is CASTGTGGNSPLHF. DNA for the CDR3: TGTGCCAGCACCGGGACAGGTGGTAATTCACCCCTCCACTTT. V and J are TRBV6-1 and TRBJ1-6, with 8 nucleotides matching TRBD1. Germline CDR1 MNHNS, CDR2 SASEGT. V gave up 7 bases and J gave up 6 bases; unmatched junction bases: 5. The CDR3 covers 14 residues.

This clonotype has a handful of counts. The genes are TRBV29-1 and TRBJ1-5, with D possibly matching TRBD1 (6 bases). The CDR3 totals 15 residues. The germline V gene has CDR1 SQVTM and CDR2 ANQGSEA. V was pared by 5 bases and J by 0 bases, with 14 bases between. CDR3 nucleotides: TGCAGCGTTTCCACAGGGAGCATTAGCAATCAGCCCCAGCATTTT. Translating gives CSVSTGSISNQPQHF.

This clonotype was counted only a few times. The chain carries TRBV2 and TRBJ2-1; 11 nucleotides agree with TRBD1. The CDR3 covers 15 residues. The V segment lost 5 bases and the J segment 4 bases; nucleotides outside the gene matches: 4. The V gene's germline CDR1 is SNHLY and CDR2 FYNNEI. The CDR3 region is CASSFGQGAYNEQFF. Here the CDR3 DNA reads TGTGCCAGCAGTTTCGGACAGGGGGCGTACAATGAGCAGTTCTTC.

At least ten counts were recorded for this clonotype. This sequence joins TRBV12-3 or TRBV12-4 and TRBJ1-1, with D perhaps matching TRBD1 (5 bases). The CDR3 length is 14 residues. V was shortened by 7 bases and J by 0 bases, with 12 bases between the two germline ends. In nucleotides, the CDR3 is TGTGCCAGCACCTGGACACCAATGAACACTGAAGCTTTCTTT. Encoded protein: CASTWTPMNTEAFF.

This clonotype has more than one count but fewer than ten. The chain recombines TRBV20-1 with TRBJ1-3; a weak D match, TRBD1 (5 bases). This CDR3 contains 14 residues. Trimming removed 6 bases at V and 3 bases at J, with 15 bases between. Looked up from germline, CDR1 is DFQATT and CDR2 is SNEGSKA (reference sequence). As DNA, the CDR3 is TGCAGTGCGAAGGACCCAAGGGGTGGAAACACCATATATTTT. Amino acids: CSAKDPRGGNTIYF.

This clonotype was picked up a small number of times. Mismatch with germline at one junction end may stem from a read error. The gene calls are TRBV28 and TRBJ2-3; 11 bases match TRBD2. The germline V gene encodes CDR1 MDHEN and CDR2 SYDVKM. The CDR3 sequence is 16 residues long. The CDR3 sequence is CASSLMRALAGGAVGF. Written as DNA, the CDR3 is TGTGCCAGCAGTTTAATGCGGGCCCTAGCGGGGGGCGCCGTGGGTTTT.

This clonotype has more than one count but fewer than ten. The V gene is TRBV25-1, the J gene TRBJ2-1, with D tentatively TRBD2 (6 bases). This CDR3 comprises 18 residues. V was cut by 4 bases and J by 7 bases, with 26 bases left in between. Per germline, CDR1 MGHDK and CDR2 SYGVNS. The CDR3 here is CASSGLGSRCCIGNEQFF. For the CDR3, the DNA is TGTGCCAGCAGTGGTCTCGGGAGCCGGTGTTGTATAGGGAATGAGCAGTTCTTC.

The chain recombines TRBV5-1 with TRBJ2-5; D possibly corresponds to TRBD2 (6 bases). V lost 4 bases and J lost 1, with 8 bases in between. Germline V lookup: CDR1 SGHRS, CDR2 YFSETQ. This CDR3 has 13 residues. CDR3 sequence: CASSGTPQETQYF. CDR3 DNA: TGCGCCAGCAGCGGGACTCCCCAAGAGACCCAGTACTTC.